This section outlines one T cell receptor beta chain sequence together with its context. Its antigen remains unknown. The source of the sample is a study of cytomegalovirus exposure and HLA in healthy donors. From germline, CDR1 is SGHVS and CDR2 FNYEAQ. The CDR3 sequence is 13 residues long. Healthy individuals who donated bone marrow served as the donors. General study points: A later analysis found TCR association rates differed by HLA locus, highest for DRB1 and lowest for HLA-C. After further analysis at a later stage, 16,951 TCR beta sequences were associated with HLA alleles at 0.05 false discovery rate.

The PCR employed 60 Vbeta primers together with 13 Jbeta primers. Only in-frame clones appear in the TCRdb table, and some are missing; sequencing was by immunoSEQ multiplex PCR. This table has about 130,000 clones, roughly four fifths appearing once. The source of this sequence is a male donor in good health and CMV-seropositive. Sequenced sample: PBMCs. This chain connects TRBV7-6 to TRBJ2-5; the D gene is possibly TRBD1 (6 bases). The J call may be wrong; the DNA end is better matched by TRBJ2-7. This CDR3 reads CASSLGANYEQYF. The CDR3, as DNA: TGTGCCAGCAGCTTGGGGGCGAACTACGAGCAGTACTTC.